This TCR beta chain was found in a study of T cell responses to AZD1222 COVID-19 vaccine. TCRdb's copy holds only in-frame clones and misses some; the assay was immunoSEQ multiplex PCR. The sample includes 120,000 to 150,000 clones, around nine tenths of them seen just once. General study points: There were repertoire samples only from the period after the peak T cell response. It should be noted that donors were predominantly white British and more often female, and clonal diversity was possibly underestimated.

This CDR3 spans 16 amino acids. V trimming: 0 bases; J trimming: 2 bases; junction bases outside the gene matches: 3. Germline-derived CDR1 and CDR2 are LGHNA and YSLEER. A note on this clone: The antigen is not known.

The chain couples TRBV4-3 to TRBJ2-1; 8 positions agree with TRBD2. Sample: peripheral blood, taken on day 0 of AZD1222 vaccination. The source is an adult in good health. The CDR3 sequence: CASSQETGGAYNEQFF. The CDR3 bases are TGCGCCAGCAGCCAAGAAACCGGGGGGGCCTACAATGAGCAGTTCTTC.